Sequencing of this TCR beta chain was carried out in a study of early T cells in non-severe SARS-CoV-2 infection. About the research overall: With bulk RNA from unsorted whole blood as input, sequencing yielded unpaired chains.

Unique molecular identifiers were added to individual cDNA molecules. TCRdb used MiXCR to reprocess the 5' RACE reads, holding one entry per CDR3 protein. The sample lists fewer than 85,000 distinct CDR3 sequences; 11% were seen once. This clonotype was detected many times. Trimming took 0 bases from V and 1 from J; bases not matched to a gene: 13. The CDR3 is made up of 20 amino acids. The germline V gene encodes CDR1 MNHNS and CDR2 SASEGT. The input for sequencing was whole blood, taken at baseline. The receptor was isolated from an adult who was a healthcare worker with PCR-confirmed SARS-CoV-2 infection or an uninfected control (not recorded which). The rearrangement uses TRBV6-1 and TRBJ2-3; 10 bases match TRBD2. The CDR3 reads CASSEAIAGGPTLRTDTQYF. CDR3 in DNA: TGTGCCAGCAGTGAAGCGATAGCGGGGGGCCCGACCCTTCGCACAGATACGCAGTATTTT.